In its sample, the clone carrying this T cell receptor beta chain was seen many times. The antigen is undetermined. This entry is derived from a study of Graves' ophthalmopathy and Graves' hyperthyroidism. Study results and limitations: A 13-signature model separated ophthalmopathy from stable hyperthyroidism, reaching about 90% sensitivity and 80% to 83% specificity cross-validated.

V lost 4 bases, J lost 3 bases, and 22 bases lay in between. The V gene's germline CDR1 is GTSNPN and CDR2 SVGIG (reference sequence). There are 16 residues in the CDR3. The sequenced template was RNA, covering the TCR beta CDR3 region. RT-PCR in the first round used HTBI primers; a second-round multiplex PCR followed. TCRdb reanalysed the multiplex PCR reads using MiXCR and keeps one entry per CDR3 protein. The table has under 350,000 distinct CDR3 sequences, 15% to 20% seen once. Ineligible for inclusion were patients with other autoimmune diseases, uncontrolled infections, pregnancy or lactation. This rearrangement joins TRBV30 to TRBJ2-7; either TRBD1 or TRBD2 may supply D (6 bases each). Sequenced: peripheral blood. The sequence was collected from an adult man with Graves' ophthalmopathy. CDR3 DNA: TGTGCCTGGACTAAGGGGGGTGGTTGGGGTTTCTACGAGCAGTACTTC. Amino acid sequence: CAWTKGGGWGFYEQYF.